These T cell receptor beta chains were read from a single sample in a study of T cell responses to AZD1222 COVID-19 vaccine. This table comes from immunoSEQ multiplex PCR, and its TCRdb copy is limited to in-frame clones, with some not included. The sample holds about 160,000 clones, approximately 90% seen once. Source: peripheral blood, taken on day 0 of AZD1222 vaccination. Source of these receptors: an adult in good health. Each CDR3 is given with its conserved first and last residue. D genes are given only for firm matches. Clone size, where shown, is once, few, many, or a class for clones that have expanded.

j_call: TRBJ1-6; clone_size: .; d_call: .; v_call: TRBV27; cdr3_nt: TGTGCCAGCAGTTTGTCCAGGGTTGACAATTCACCCCTCCACTTT; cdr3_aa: CASSLSRVDNSPLHF
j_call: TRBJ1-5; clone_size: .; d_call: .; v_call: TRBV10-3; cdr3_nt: TGTGCCATCAGTGGGTCCGGGGGGGAACAGCCCCAGCATTTT; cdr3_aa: CAISGSGGEQPQHF
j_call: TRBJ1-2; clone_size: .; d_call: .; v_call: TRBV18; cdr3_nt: TGTGCCAGCTCATATGGACAGAACTATGGCTACACCTTC; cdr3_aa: CASSYGQNYGYTF
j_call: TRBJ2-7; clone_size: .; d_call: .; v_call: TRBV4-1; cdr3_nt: TGCGCCAGCAGGACCGGGCCGCGCTCCTACGAGCAGTACTTC; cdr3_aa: CASRTGPRSYEQYF
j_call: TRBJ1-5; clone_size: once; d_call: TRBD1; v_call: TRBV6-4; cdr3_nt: TGTGCCAGCAGTCAGACAGGGGGCGCGGATCAGCCCCAGCATTTT; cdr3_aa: CASSQTGGADQPQHF
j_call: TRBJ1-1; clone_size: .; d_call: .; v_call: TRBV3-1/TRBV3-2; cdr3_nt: TGTGCCAGCAGCCAAGACAGGAAGAACACTGAAGCTTTCTTT; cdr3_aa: CASSQDRKNTEAFF
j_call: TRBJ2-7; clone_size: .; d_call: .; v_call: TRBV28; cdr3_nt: TGTGCCAGCAGGGAAGGGGGGACCACCTACGAGCAGTACTTC; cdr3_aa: CASREGGTTYEQYF
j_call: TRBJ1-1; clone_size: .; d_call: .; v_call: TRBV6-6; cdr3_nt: TGTGCCAGCAGTTATCAGCCTGGGGCACAGACTGGTGAAGCTTTCTTT; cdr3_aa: CASSYQPGAQTGEAFF
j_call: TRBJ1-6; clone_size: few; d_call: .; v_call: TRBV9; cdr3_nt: TGTGCCAGCACCCTCAGCTCGGACTCCTATAATTCACCCCTCCACTTT; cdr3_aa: CASTLSSDSYNSPLHF
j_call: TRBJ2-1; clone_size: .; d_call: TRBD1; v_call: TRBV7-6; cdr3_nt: TGTGCCAGCAGCCTAAACCCCCCCGGGACAGCTTACAATGAGCAGTTCTTC; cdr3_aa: CASSLNPPGTAYNEQFF
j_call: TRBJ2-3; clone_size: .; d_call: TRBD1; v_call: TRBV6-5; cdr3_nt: TGTGCCAGTAAACGGGACAGGGGGGTAGATACGCAGTATTTT; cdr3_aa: CASKRDRGVDTQYF
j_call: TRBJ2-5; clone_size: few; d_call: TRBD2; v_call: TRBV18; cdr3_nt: TGTGCCAGCTCACCAAGAGCGGGGGGCCAAGAGACCCAGTACTTC; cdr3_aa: CASSPRAGGQETQYF
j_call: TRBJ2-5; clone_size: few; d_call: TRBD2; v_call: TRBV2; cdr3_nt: TGTGCCAGCACTTTTTGGGGGGGTAGGGAGACCCAGTACTTC; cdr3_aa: CASTFWGGRETQYF
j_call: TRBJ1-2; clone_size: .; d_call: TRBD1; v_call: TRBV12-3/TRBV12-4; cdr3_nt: TGTGCCAGCAGTGAGACAGGGAGGTATGGCTACACCTTC; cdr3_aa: CASSETGRYGYTF
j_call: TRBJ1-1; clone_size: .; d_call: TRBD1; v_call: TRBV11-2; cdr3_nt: TGTGCCAGCAGGTACTTTGACAGGGTGAACACTGAAGCTTTCTTT; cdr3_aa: CASRYFDRVNTEAFF
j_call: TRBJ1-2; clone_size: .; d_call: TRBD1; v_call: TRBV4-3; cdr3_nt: TGCGCCAGCAGCATCGGACAGGGAGGAGGCTACACCTTC; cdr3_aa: CASSIGQGGGYTF
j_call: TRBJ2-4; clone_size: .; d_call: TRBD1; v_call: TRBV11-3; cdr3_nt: TGTGCCAGCAGCGAACAGGGGTGGGACAAAAACATTCAGTACTTC; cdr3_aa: CASSEQGWDKNIQYF
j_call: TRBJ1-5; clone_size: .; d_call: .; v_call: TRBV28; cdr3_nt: TGTGCCAGCAGTTTAAGAGGGGCTTACAATCAGCCCCAGCATTTT; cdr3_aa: CASSLRGAYNQPQHF
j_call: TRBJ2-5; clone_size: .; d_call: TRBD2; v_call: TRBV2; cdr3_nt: TGTGCCAGCAGAGGGACTACCCAAGAGACCCAGTACTTC; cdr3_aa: CASRGTTQETQYF
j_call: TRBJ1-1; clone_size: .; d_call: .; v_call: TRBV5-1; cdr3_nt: TGCGCCAGCAGCCCGTACAGGGAGTCTAACACTGAAGCTTTCTTT; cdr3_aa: CASSPYRESNTEAFF
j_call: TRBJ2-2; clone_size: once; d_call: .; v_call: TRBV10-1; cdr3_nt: TGCGCCAGCAGCGTCGGACAGAACACCGGGGAGCTGTTTTTT; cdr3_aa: CASSVGQNTGELFF
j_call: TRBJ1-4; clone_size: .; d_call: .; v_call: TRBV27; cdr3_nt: TGTGCCAGCAGGCTTGGAGGGACGGGGCAGGAAAAACTGTTTTTT; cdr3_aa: CASRLGGTGQEKLFF
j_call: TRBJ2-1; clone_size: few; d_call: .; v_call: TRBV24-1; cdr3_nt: TGTGCCACCGTCGGGGGGCCGAGCAATGAGCAGTTCTTC; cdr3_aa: CATVGGPSNEQFF
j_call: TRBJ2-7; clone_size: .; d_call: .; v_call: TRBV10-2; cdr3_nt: TGCGCCAGCAGGGGCGCGATGGACGAGCAGTACTTC; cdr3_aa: CASRGAMDEQYF